The 27 T cell receptor beta chains presented below share a single source sample, sequenced in a study of blood T cell repertoires in COVID-19. Using immunoSEQ multiplex PCR, the repertoire was profiled, and TCRdb retains in-frame clones only, with some absent. The data contain approximately 470,000 clones, 87% of them seen just once; the ten biggest clones take up roughly 0.72%. What was sequenced was PBMCs or T cells enriched from blood (not recorded which). Receptors originate from a woman younger than 35 who had recovered from COVID-19.

The chain couples TRBV7-2 to TRBJ1-1, with 7 bases identical to TRBD1. The V segment lost 5 bases and the J segment 1 base; nucleotides outside the gene matches: 7. CDR3 length: 15 residues. Germline V gene data show CDR1 as SGHTA and CDR2 as FQGNSA. CDR3 sequence reads: CASSAPGTENTEAFF. Written as DNA, the CDR3 is TGTGCCAGCAGCGCCCCCGGGACAGAGAACACTGAAGCTTTCTTT.

V gene TRBV5-1 combines with J gene TRBJ1-2; 9 bases line up with TRBD1. Germline CDR1 SGHRS, CDR2 YFSETQ. The CDR3 has 18 residues. Germline trimming cut 4 bases from V and 5 bases from J; bases unmatched to any gene: 18. CDR3 nucleotides: TGCGCCAGCAGCGCCAAGATTCCCGGGACAGGGAGGGCGTATGGCTACACCTTC. It encodes CASSAKIPGTGRAYGYTF.

The rearrangement uses TRBV6-5 and TRBJ1-4, with TRBD1 as a possible D gene (6 bases). The length of the CDR3 is 14 residues. The germline CDR1 and CDR2 sequences are MNHEY and SVGAGI. V lost 7 bases and J lost 2, with 11 bases in between. CDR3 sequence (DNA): TGTGCCAGCACCGAGGGGGTTACTAATGAAAAACTGTTTTTT. Protein product: CASTEGVTNEKLFF.

The CDR3 nucleotides read TGTGCCAGCAGTTCCGACAGGGCGGCTTTCTTT. It encodes CASSSDRAAFF. V gene TRBV28 combines with J gene TRBJ1-1, with 7 bases aligning to TRBD1. J was trimmed by 11 bases and V by 4 bases; bases with no gene match: 4. CDR1 MDHEN and CDR2 SYDVKM come from the germline V gene. The CDR3 has 11 residues.

The chain joins TRBV10-3 to TRBJ2-7; the match to TRBD1 covers 7 bases. The V gene end was trimmed by 10 bases and the J gene end by 4 bases; junction bases not matched to a gene: 13. Germline V lookup: CDR1 ENHRY, CDR2 SYGVKD. This CDR3 region has 14 residues. The CDR3 spells CATIPTGDPYEQYF. CDR3 nucleotides: TGTGCCACGATCCCTACAGGGGATCCGTACGAGCAGTACTTC.

The J gene is TRBJ1-6, the V gene TRBV9; D gene ambiguous. In germline, CDR1 is SGDLS, CDR2 YYNGEE. This CDR3 region has 13 residues. With 4 bases removed from V and 8 bases from J, the gap between germline ends came to 10 bases. The CDR3 DNA is TGTGCCAGCAGCCCTACGGAGGATTCACCCCTCCACTTT. Translation: CASSPTEDSPLHF.

The CDR3 spells CATSDPRQGLANGYTF. For the CDR3, the DNA is TGTGCCACCAGTGACCCCCGACAGGGATTGGCGAATGGCTACACCTTC. V and J are TRBV24-1 and TRBJ1-2; 7 nucleotides match TRBD1. The CDR3 is made up of 16 amino acids. Germline CDR1 is KGHDR and CDR2 is SFDVKD. The trim removed 4 bases at V and 6 bases at J, leaving 13 bases unmatched.

This clone was observed a handful of times. The gene calls are TRBV2 and TRBJ1-4, with TRBD1 matching over 8 bases. Losses at the gene ends were 6 bases for V and 4 bases for J; bases not matched to a gene: 1. This CDR3 comprises 13 residues. Germline V gene sequence: CDR1 SNHLY, CDR2 FYNNEI. CDR3 nucleotides: TGTGCCAGCAGACAGGGGGATAATGAAAAACTGTTTTTT. This codes for CASRQGDNEKLFF.

The J gene is TRBJ2-5, the V gene TRBV2; D is perhaps TRBD2 (5 bases). The ends were cut back, 4 bases at V and 10 bases at J, with 13 bases in the middle. From germline, CDR1 is SNHLY and CDR2 FYNNEI. This CDR3 spans 12 amino acids. The CDR3: CASSVLSRGQYF. The DNA of the CDR3 is TGTGCCAGCAGTGTACTGTCTCGGGGCCAGTACTTC.

This clone was seen a handful of times. This sequence joins TRBV28 and TRBJ1-6; 7 bases map to TRBD1. J gave up 11 bases and V 3 bases, and 7 bases lay outside the gene matches. The CDR3 has 14 residues. Germline V gene lookup returns CDR1 MDHEN and CDR2 SYDVKM. CDR3 protein: CASSFRGELTPLHF. The CDR3, as DNA: TGTGCCAGCAGTTTCAGGGGGGAGTTGACACCCCTCCACTTT.

J is TRBJ1-3 and V is TRBV5-1, with D possibly being TRBD1 (5 bases). Germline V gene lookup returns CDR1 SGHRS and CDR2 YFSETQ. The germline V and J ends were trimmed by 3 bases and 0 bases, with 10 bases remaining between them. The length of the CDR3 is 15 residues. The chain's CDR3 is CASSWGESSGNTIYF. CDR3 nucleotides: TGCGCCAGCAGCTGGGGGGAGAGCTCTGGAAACACCATATATTTT.

The CDR3 DNA follows: TGTGCCAGCTCACCAGGAGCCCAAACCTATGGCTACACCTTC. Translated: CASSPGAQTYGYTF. The V and J genes are TRBV18 and TRBJ1-2; unclear D gene. Trimming cost V 2 bases and J 4 bases, with 11 bases left between them. Germline V gene data show CDR1 as KGHSH and CDR2 as LQKENI. CDR3 size: 14 residues.

The rearrangement uses TRBV3-1 (or the pseudogene TRBV3-2) and TRBJ2-3; perhaps TRBD2 as D (6 bases). Germline CDR1 is LGHDT and CDR2 is YNNKEL (reference sequence). Trimming shortened V by 8 bases and J by 2 bases, and 14 bases separated the two germline ends. CDR3 length: 14 residues. Here the CDR3 reads CASSETGVTDTQYF. For the CDR3, the DNA is TGTGCCAGCTCCGAAACGGGGGTCACAGATACGCAGTATTTT.

On this clone: The same CDR3 also results from other DNA sequences found in this sample. The chain employs TRBV12-3 or TRBV12-4 and TRBJ1-2; D is uncertain. The germline V and J ends were trimmed by 3 bases and 6 bases, with 8 bases remaining between them. The length of the CDR3 is 12 residues. This CDR3 is CASSFSGDGYTF. In DNA form, the CDR3 reads TGTGCCAGCAGTTTTTCAGGCGATGGCTACACCTTC.

The count of this clone is one. V and J are TRBV19 and TRBJ2-1; D might be TRBD1 (7 bases). Deletions cut 8 bases from V and 3 bases from J, with 11 bases between. Germline values: CDR1 LNHDA, CDR2 SQIVND (reference sequence). There are 13 residues in the CDR3. CDR3 DNA: TGTGCCAGTGCAGGGGGGCACTACAATGAGCAGTTCTTC. Translated: CASAGGHYNEQFF.

V gene TRBV5-1 combines with J gene TRBJ2-7; TRBD1 matches 8 bases. J was trimmed by 3 bases and V by 0 bases; bases with no gene match: 2. The CDR3 is 14 residues long. Germline V gene data show CDR1 as SGHRS and CDR2 as YFSETQ. The CDR3 DNA sequence: TGCGCCAGCAGCTTGGCGGGACAGGTCTACGAGCAGTACTTC. Protein sequence: CASSLAGQVYEQYF.

This sequence joins TRBV28 and TRBJ1-6; D call uncertain. V was clipped by 4 bases and J by 6 bases, with 10 bases between them. Germline loops: CDR1 MDHEN, CDR2 SYDVKM. This CDR3 spans 14 amino acids. The CDR3 DNA is TGTGCCAGCAGTTCCCTCTCCCTTAATTCACCCCTCCACTTT. Its translation: CASSSLSLNSPLHF.

The chain recombines TRBV28 with TRBJ2-7; 11 positions agree with TRBD2. Germline V gives CDR1 MDHEN, CDR2 SYDVKM. The CDR3 is 16 amino acids. J was trimmed by 3 bases and V by 7 bases; bases with no gene match: 11. The CDR3: CASIEAGTSGLYEQYF. The CDR3 bases are TGTGCCAGCATAGAGGCCGGGACTAGCGGACTCTACGAGCAGTACTTC.

This chain uses TRBV12-3 or TRBV12-4 with TRBJ2-3, with D possibly being TRBD1 (6 bases). Trimming cost V 5 bases and J 5 bases, with 11 bases left between them. The CDR3 contains 13 residues. The CDR3 region is CASSTGKRDTQYF. CDR3 DNA: TGTGCCAGCAGTACAGGGAAGAGAGATACGCAGTATTTT.

The CDR3 nucleotides are TGTGCCATCAGTGGACAACCCTCCTACAATGAGCAGTTCTTC. Amino acids: CAISGQPSYNEQFF. The chain combines TRBV10-3 with TRBJ2-1, with D uncertain. Trimming removed 4 bases at V and 0 bases at J, with 7 bases between. The CDR3 is 14 amino acids. CDR1 is ENHRY, CDR2 SYGVKD, per germline.

The chain employs TRBV27 and TRBJ2-5; 10 bases match TRBD2. Germline V gives CDR1 MNHEY, CDR2 SMNVEV (reference sequence). The trim removed 3 bases at V and 4 bases at J, leaving 11 bases unmatched. The CDR3 has 17 residues. The CDR3 sequence is CASSFWWASGRAETQYF. CDR3 nucleotide sequence: TGTGCCAGCAGTTTTTGGTGGGCGAGCGGGAGGGCAGAGACCCAGTACTTC.

The rearrangement joins TRBV5-8 to TRBJ1-2; D is possibly TRBD1 (6 bases). V was trimmed by 7 bases and J by 8 bases, leaving 15 bases between them. Germline V gene sequence: CDR1 SGHTS, CDR2 YDEGEE. This CDR3 is 12 amino acids long. As DNA, the CDR3 is TGTGCCAGCTCCCGGGACATCGAGGGCTACACCTTC. As protein: CASSRDIEGYTF.

This chain connects TRBV3-1 (or the pseudogene TRBV3-2) to TRBJ1-2; D is perhaps TRBD1 (5 bases). V lost 8 bases and J lost 8, with 18 bases in between. This CDR3 contains 13 residues. Germline V CDR1 and CDR2: LGHDT, YNNKEL (reference sequence). CDR3 sequence (DNA): TGTGCCAGCGGGGACTCGTTTACAAAGGGCTACACCTTC. Its protein product is CASGDSFTKGYTF.

V and J are TRBV6-2 or TRBV6-3 and TRBJ2-2, with D maybe TRBD1 (6 bases). Trimming cost V 7 bases and J 4 bases, with 13 bases left between them. The CDR3 is 14 amino acids. Germline V gene lookup returns CDR1 MNHEY and CDR2 SVGEGT. The CDR3 loop reads CASTPGAGTGELFF. DNA for the CDR3: TGTGCCAGCACCCCAGGGGCAGGCACCGGGGAGCTGTTTTTT.

This clone was detected a few times. The chain combines TRBV3-1 (or the pseudogene TRBV3-2) with TRBJ1-2; 8 bases line up with TRBD1. After removal of 1 base from V and 6 bases from J, the junction contained 1 base not matched to a gene. The CDR3 is 13 amino acids. CDR1 and CDR2 from the germline V gene are LGHDT and YNNKEL (reference sequence). The CDR3 is CASSQATGDGYTF. The CDR3 DNA reads TGTGCCAGCAGCCAAGCGACAGGGGATGGCTACACCTTC.

The CDR3 bases are TGCAGCGTTGAGACTTACATGAACACTGAAGCTTTCTTT. Translated, it gives CSVETYMNTEAFF. This chain links TRBV29-1 with TRBJ1-1; D remains unclear. The length of the CDR3 is 13 residues. V shed 3 bases and J shed 0 bases, with 8 bases lying between them. Germline V gene lookup returns CDR1 SQVTM and CDR2 ANQGSEA.

This clone was found once. V is TRBV19 and J is TRBJ2-1; TRBD2 agrees at 7 bases. From germline, CDR1 is LNHDA and CDR2 SQIVND (reference sequence). CDR3 length: 13 residues. Trimming cost V 4 bases and J 6 bases; bases outside gene matches: 3. CDR3 DNA sequence: TGTGCCAGTAGTACTAGCGGTATCAATGAGCAGTTCTTC. This encodes CASSTSGINEQFF.